This TCR beta chain is drawn from a study of T cells in Graves' hyperthyroidism and ophthalmopathy. Study background: Sampling of peripheral blood happened at initial diagnosis, prior to any treatment. The study's findings and limits: Blood also held most thyroid clonotypes expanded beyond 0.001.

Stability of Graves' hyperthyroidism was defined as absent ophthalmopathy progression within 18 months. Clinical symptoms, serum thyroxine, TRAb, thyroid ultrasound and orbital computed tomography informed diagnoses. The TCR beta CDR3 regions underwent amplification using RNA transcripts as the source. The study used the HTBI primer set for a first-round RT-PCR of the TCR CDR3. MiXCR, run by TCRdb on the multiplex PCR reads, gives a single entry per CDR3 protein. The data contain around 290,000 distinct CDR3 sequences, around 13% of them singletons. The sample holds many counts of this clonotype. Antigen: not known. Per germline, CDR1 SNHLY and CDR2 FYNNEI. The V and J ends lost 0 bases and 7 bases respectively, with 6 bases between them. The CDR3 has 13 residues.

The chain is built from TRBV2 and TRBJ2-2; a possible D gene is TRBD2 (5 bases). Input material: blood. The TCR sequence derives from a woman aged 40-49 years with Graves' hyperthyroidism. CDR3 nucleotides: TGTGCCAGCAGTGAAGCCGAGGGCGGGGAGCTGTTTTTT. Protein: CASSEAEGGELFF. Supplemented by reference TRBV2 and TRBJ2-2, the full variable domain reads EPEVTQTPSHQVTQMGQEVILRCVPISNHLYFYWYRQILGQKVEFLVSFYNNEISEKSEIFDDQFSVERPDGSNFTLKIRSTKLEDSAMYFCASSEAEGGELFFGEGSRLTVL.